This is a list of T cell receptor beta chains from one sample in a study of cytomegalovirus exposure and HLA in healthy donors. Assay used: immunoSEQ multiplex PCR; TCRdb lists only in-frame clones, some missing. The sample has approximately 150,000 clones; around 72% are singletons. Sequences were obtained from PBMCs. The receptors derive from a man aged 35-49 years in good health and CMV-seronegative. The CDR3 runs from the conserved cysteine through the conserved F or W. Each record gives: clone size, V gene, J gene, D gene, CDR3 DNA, CDR3 protein. A D gene is named only where the DNA matches it firmly. For some rows the clone size is stated as once, few or many, or as a class when expanded; others skip it.

.	TRBV29-1	TRBJ2-3	.	TGCAGCGTAACCAGTAGCACAGATACGCAGTATTTT	CSVTSSTDTQYF
.	TRBV7-8	TRBJ1-4	.	TGTGCCAGCAGCCCATGGAGGGGTGGCTCTAATGAAAAACTGTTTTTT	CASSPWRGGSNEKLFF
few	TRBV2	TRBJ1-6	TRBD1	TGTGCCAGCAGATCTTCAGAGGACAGGGCTAATTCACCCCTCCACTTT	CASRSSEDRANSPLHF
.	TRBV6-5	TRBJ1-6	TRBD1	TGTGCCACCGCCGGACAGGGAATAGCTTCACCCCTCCACTTT	CATAGQGIASPLHF
.	TRBV7-2	TRBJ2-7	TRBD2	TGTGCCAGCAGCCCCCCTAGCGGGAGGTCGGAGCAGTACTTC	CASSPPSGRSEQYF
.	TRBV2	TRBJ2-1	.	TGTGCCAGCAGTGCCGTACGGGATGAGAAGCAGTTCTTC	CASSAVRDEKQFF
few	TRBV27	TRBJ1-5	.	TGTGCCAGCAGTTTGAAGGGAGGTCGTAGCAATCAGCCCCAGCATTTT	CASSLKGGRSNQPQHF
.	TRBV13	TRBJ2-3	TRBD2	TGTGCCAGCAGCTCCCTCCGACTAGCGGGAGTAGATACGCAGTATTTT	CASSSLRLAGVDTQYF
few	TRBV9	TRBJ2-2	.	TGTGCCAGCAGCGTAGCGGGGAGCGCGAACACCGGGGAGCTGTTTTTT	CASSVAGSANTGELFF
.	TRBV20-1	TRBJ2-1	.	TGCAGTGCTAGAGATCCGGGTGAGCAGTTCTTC	CSARDPGEQFF
.	TRBV7-3	TRBJ1-6	TRBD1	TGTGCCAGCAGTCCAGGGGGCTCCTATAATTCACCCCTCCACTTT	CASSPGGSYNSPLHF
.	TRBV5-1	TRBJ2-1	.	TGCGCCAGCAGCTTGGCCAGGACCTACAATGAGCAGTTCTTC	CASSLARTYNEQFF
once	TRBV4-1	TRBJ2-1	TRBD2	TGCGCCAGCAGCCAGTATGAGGGACTAGGGCACAATGAGCAGTTCTTC	CASSQYEGLGHNEQFF
.	TRBV30	TRBJ1-2	.	TGTGCCTGGAGCCCCCCGGGGGGGCAGGCTGGCTACACCTTC	CAWSPPGGQAGYTF
.	TRBV6-5	TRBJ2-3	TRBD2	TGTGCCAGCAGTTATCAGCTAGCGGGAACAGATACGCAGTATTTT	CASSYQLAGTDTQYF
once	TRBV7-9	TRBJ2-5	TRBD2	TGTGCCAGCAGTTTCGGGACTAGGGAAGAGACCCAGTACTTC	CASSFGTREETQYF
.	TRBV7-6	TRBJ2-7	TRBD1	TGTGCCAGCAAACTAACAGGGGCCTCCTACGAGCAGTACTTC	CASKLTGASYEQYF
.	TRBV27	TRBJ2-3	.	TGTGCCAGCAGTTACGGTAGCAACACAGATACGCAGTATTTT	CASSYGSNTDTQYF
.	TRBV19	TRBJ1-6	.	TGTGCCAGTAGTACAGGCATTGATTCACCCCTCCACTTT	CASSTGIDSPLHF
.	TRBV9	TRBJ1-4	.	TGTGCCAGCAGCGTAGCTTCGGGGGGCGGGAGTGAAAAACTGTTTTTT	CASSVASGGGSEKLFF
.	TRBV18	TRBJ1-1	.	TGTGCCAGCTCACCAGGCGGTGTTGAAGCTTTCTTT	CASSPGGVEAFF
.	TRBV9	TRBJ2-2	TRBD2	TGTGCCAGCAGCGTACAGAGCGGGGGGAAGAACACCGGGGAGCTGTTTTTT	CASSVQSGGKNTGELFF
.	TRBV19	TRBJ2-1	.	TGTGCCAGTAGTACCTACTCATTGAGGGTTGAGCAGTTCTTC	CASSTYSLRVEQFF
.	TRBV6-5	TRBJ1-2	.	TGTGCCAGCAGTTACAGCGGCAGGACCTCCTATGGCTACACCTTC	CASSYSGRTSYGYTF
.	TRBV28	TRBJ1-5	TRBD1	TGTGCCAGCAGTCCATACAGGGGAGGACAGGGACATCAGCCCCAGCATTTT	CASSPYRGGQGHQPQHF
.	TRBV5-4	TRBJ2-7	TRBD2	TGTGCCAGCAGCTTTGTTGGGACTAGCGGGAGAGGTTCCTACGAGCAGTACTTC	CASSFVGTSGRGSYEQYF
.	TRBV4-3	TRBJ2-2	TRBD2	TGCGCCAGCAGTCCGGGACTAGCGGGAGGGGGGGTCACCGGGGAGCTGTTTTTT	CASSPGLAGGGVTGELFF
few	TRBV6-5	TRBJ2-1	.	TGTGCCAGCAGCCGTGAGGGTGAGCAGTTCTTC	CASSREGEQFF
few	TRBV29-1	TRBJ2-3	TRBD1	TGCAGCGGCGCGCCGGACAGGGGGCCCTTCGATACGCAGTATTTT	CSGAPDRGPFDTQYF
.	TRBV7-3	TRBJ2-2	TRBD2	TGTGCCAGCAGCCCGGGACTACCCGGGGAGCTGTTTTTT	CASSPGLPGELFF
.	TRBV4-1	TRBJ2-2	.	TGCGCCAGCAGCCAAGATTGGGACTTCGGGACCGATCGGGGGGAGCTGTTTTTT	CASSQDWDFGTDRGELFF
.	TRBV9	TRBJ2-5	TRBD2	TGTGCCAGCAGCGTATCCAGCGGGGGGGCCGGGGACTGGGAGACCCAGTACTTC	CASSVSSGGAGDWETQYF
.	TRBV18	TRBJ1-1	TRBD1	TGTGCCAGCTCACCTGTGGGGACAGGGATGAACACTGAAGCTTTCTTT	CASSPVGTGMNTEAFF
few	TRBV7-9	TRBJ2-7	.	TGTGCCAGCAGCCCGGACAGTACACCCTACGAGCAGTACTTC	CASSPDSTPYEQYF
.	TRBV7-2	TRBJ2-7	TRBD2	TGTGCCAGCAGCTCTAGCGGGAGGGCCTACGAGCAGTACTTC	CASSSSGRAYEQYF
.	TRBV27	TRBJ1-1	TRBD1	TGTGCCAGCAGTGCCTCGACAGGGGGTACTGAAGCTTTCTTT	CASSASTGGTEAFF
few	TRBV5-1	TRBJ2-5	.	TGCGCCAGCAGCTTGGCCGTTACAGGTGGGCTCCAAGAGACCCAGTACTTC	CASSLAVTGGLQETQYF
.	TRBV7-2	TRBJ2-5	TRBD2	TGTGCCAGCAGCACCGGACTAGCTCAAGAGACCCAGTACTTC	CASSTGLAQETQYF
few	TRBV5-1	TRBJ1-6	TRBD1	TGCGCCAGCAGCCGGACAGGGGATTATTCACCCCTCCACTTT	CASSRTGDYSPLHF
.	TRBV29-1	TRBJ1-1	TRBD1	TGCAGCGTGGCACAGGGGGCCAGGGGCACTGAAGCTTTCTTT	CSVAQGARGTEAFF
few	TRBV28	TRBJ1-5	.	TGTGCCAGCAGTTTATTAGGGGGAACTCAGCCCCAGCATTTT	CASSLLGGTQPQHF
few	TRBV6-4	TRBJ2-1	TRBD2	TGTGCCAGCAGTGGCGGGACTAGCGGGGGCAATGAGCAGTTCTTC	CASSGGTSGGNEQFF
.	TRBV2	TRBJ1-5	TRBD1	TGTGCCAGCAGTGAAGCCGGGACAGGGGGTCAGCCCCAGCATTTT	CASSEAGTGGQPQHF
.	TRBV19	TRBJ1-1	.	TGTGCCAGTAGTATTTTGGGGAGGAAGTCCACTGAAGCTTTCTTT	CASSILGRKSTEAFF
.	TRBV5-1	TRBJ1-6	TRBD1	TGCGCCAGCAGCTTGGACACAGGGGGTGGCGCACCCCTCCACTTT	CASSLDTGGGAPLHF
.	TRBV15	TRBJ1-6	.	TGTGCCACCAGCAGAGATCAGGGGCTGAATTCACCCCTCCACTTT	CATSRDQGLNSPLHF
.	TRBV19	TRBJ2-2	.	TGTGCCAGTAGTATAGTCTGGGGGACAATTAACACCGGGGAGCTGTTTTTT	CASSIVWGTINTGELFF
.	TRBV4-3	TRBJ2-7	.	TGCGCCAGCAGCCAAGGTTTATACTCCTACGAGCAGTACTTC	CASSQGLYSYEQYF
.	TRBV6-6	TRBJ1-1	.	TGTGCCAGCAGATCCATGGGGACAAAGAACACTGAAGCTTTCTTT	CASRSMGTKNTEAFF
.	TRBV7-6	TRBJ2-7	.	TGTGCCAGCAGCCCTACTCCCGCGGCGGTCCAGACTTACGAGCAGTACTTC	CASSPTPAAVQTYEQYF
.	TRBV7-7	TRBJ2-7	TRBD1	TGTGCCAGCAGCCCCTACACAGGGGGTCCTTCGGGGGAGCAGTACTTC	CASSPYTGGPSGEQYF
.	TRBV10-2	TRBJ2-3	.	TGCGCCAGCAGTGAGTCGGGGAGAACAGATACGCAGTATTTT	CASSESGRTDTQYF
.	TRBV6-5	TRBJ1-4	TRBD1	TGTGCCAGCAGCCCACAGGGGGATGATGAAAAACTGTTTTTT	CASSPQGDDEKLFF
.	TRBV7-2	TRBJ1-1	.	TGTGCCAGCAGCTTTCAATCGGGACGGGGGGGTGAAGCTTTCTTT	CASSFQSGRGGEAFF
.	TRBV5-4	TRBJ2-5	TRBD1	TGTGCCAGCAGCTCCCAGGGGGCAGAGACCCAGTACTTC	CASSSQGAETQYF
.	TRBV6-5	TRBJ2-2	.	TGTGCCAGCAGGGGGGCTTTCGCGAACACCGGGGAGCTGTTTTTT	CASRGAFANTGELFF
.	TRBV5-1	TRBJ1-2	.	TGCGCCAGCAGTGCGAATAACTATGGCTACACCTTC	CASSANNYGYTF